Presented here are 8 T cell receptor beta chains from one specimen sequenced in a study of OX40 agonist ivuxolimab in advanced cancers. TCRdb's copy holds only in-frame clones and misses some; the assay was immunoSEQ multiplex PCR. The repertoire consists of under 80,000 clones, with almost 90% occurring once and the leading ten covering approximately 0.8%. Here the sequenced sample was CD4+ or CD8+ T cells sorted from blood, taken in a trial of the OX40 agonist ivuxolimab. The source is an adult with an advanced solid tumor such as melanoma, head and neck, liver or kidney cancer.

V usage is TRBV15 and J usage is TRBJ2-7; TRBD1 is a possible D gene (5 bases). The CDR3 length is 15 residues. CDR1 is LNHNV and CDR2 is YYDKDF in the germline V gene (reference sequence). V was trimmed by 0 bases and J by 0 bases, leaving 9 bases between them. This chain's CDR3 is CATSREGASSYEQYF. CDR3 DNA sequence: TGTGCCACCAGCAGAGAAGGGGCGAGCTCCTACGAGCAGTACTTC.

This chain uses TRBV6-5 with TRBJ2-7; D possibly corresponds to TRBD2 (5 bases). The V gene lost 7 bases and the J gene lost 7 bases, with 20 bases spanning the gap. The germline gives CDR1 MNHEY, CDR2 SVGAGI. The CDR3 is 14 residues long. CDR3 region: CASMRGWTEGEQYF. CDR3 bases: TGTGCCAGCATGAGAGGGTGGACGGAAGGGGAGCAGTACTTC.

The genes are TRBV30 and TRBJ2-5; 8 nucleotides match TRBD2. Trimming cost V 0 bases and J 4 bases; bases outside gene matches: 4. The CDR3 length is 14 residues. Germline lookup yields CDR1 GTSNPN and CDR2 SVGIG (reference sequence). CDR3 nucleotide sequence: TGTGCCTGGAGTGTTGGTCTAGCGGGAGAGACCCAGTACTTC. Its protein is CAWSVGLAGETQYF. The full variable domain, its missing parts supplied by reference TRBV30 and TRBJ2-5, is SQTIHQWPATLVQPVGSPLSLECTVEGTSNPNLYWYRQAAGRGLQLLFYSVGIGQISSEVPQNLSASRPQDRQFILSSKKLLLSDSGFYLCAWSVGLAGETQYFGPGTRLLVL.

The V gene is TRBV6-1, the J gene TRBJ2-2; D gene ambiguous. Between the trimmed V and J ends, which lost 3 bases and 5 bases, there was a span of 7 bases. Per the germline V gene, CDR1 is MNHNS and CDR2 is SASEGT. This CDR3 region has 13 residues. CDR3 region: CASSDLGTGELFF. DNA of the CDR3: TGTGCCAGCAGTGATCTGGGTACCGGGGAGCTGTTTTTT.

The chain carries TRBV6-5 and TRBJ1-4; TRBD1 aligns across 10 bases. Trimming at V came to 4 bases and at J to 7 bases, leaving 6 bases not matched to a gene. CDR3 length: 15 residues. CDR1 and CDR2 (germline): MNHEY, SVGAGI. The CDR3 region is CASSLTGGVGEKLFF. Here the CDR3 DNA reads TGTGCCAGCAGTTTGACAGGGGGCGTCGGTGAAAAACTGTTTTTT.

The J gene is TRBJ2-5, the V gene TRBV19, with TRBD2 as a possible D gene (5 bases). V was trimmed by 7 bases and J by 1 base, leaving 13 bases between them. The V gene's germline CDR1 is LNHDA and CDR2 SQIVND (reference sequence). The length of the CDR3 is 14 residues. The CDR3 region is CASNTGLIQETQYF. CDR3 bases: TGTGCCAGTAATACCGGACTGATCCAAGAGACCCAGTACTTC.

The rearrangement uses TRBV18 and TRBJ1-5; no definite D call. CDR1 and CDR2 (germline): KGHSH, LQKENI. V lost 5 bases, J lost 5 bases, and 10 bases lay in between. The CDR3 has 13 residues. In nucleotides, the CDR3 is TGTGCCAGCTCAAAATCAACCGATCAGCCCCAGCATTTT. As protein: CASSKSTDQPQHF.

V and J are TRBV10-3 and TRBJ2-1; possible D gene TRBD1, 6 bases. Germline V gene sequence: CDR1 ENHRY, CDR2 SYGVKD. The CDR3 contains 14 residues. Trimming removed 10 bases from V and 10 bases from J, with 23 bases in between. CDR3 amino acids: CATGQPPQEYEQFF. The CDR3 DNA is TGTGCCACCGGACAGCCCCCACAGGAGTACGAGCAGTTCTTC.